This T cell receptor (beta chain) originates from a study of blood T cell repertoires in COVID-19. Per the original data handling: Scientists estimated how many nucleated cells there were by amplifying reference gene primers. Here immunoSEQ multiplex PCR was the method, and the copy in TCRdb shows in-frame clones only, minus some. V and J calls plus clone size are reproduced from that table; the DNA served to infer D and trimming. The repertoire includes hundreds of thousands of clones, about 89% of them detected once, and about 4.2% sits in the top ten. V was cut by 3 bases and J by 5 bases, with 10 bases left in between. The CDR3 totals 12 residues. Germline values: CDR1 SQVTM, CDR2 ANQGSEA.

This sequence originates from a man between 40 and 49 years old with acute or convalescent COVID-19. The source material was peripheral blood. The chain links TRBV29-1 to TRBJ2-5; weak D call: TRBD1 (6 bases). The CDR3 coding sequence is TGCAGCGTTGACCCCAGGGGTGAGACCCAGTACTTC. Amino acids: CSVDPRGETQYF. The entire variable domain, with the rest obtained from reference TRBV29-1 and TRBJ2-5, is as follows: SAVISQKPSRDICQRGTSLTIQCQVDSQVTMMFWYRQQPGQSLTLIATANQGSEATYESGFVIDKFPISRPNLTFSTLTVSNMSPEDSSIYLCSVDPRGETQYFGPGTRLLVL.